This T cell receptor beta chain was documented in a study of STAT5B mutations in CD4+ large granular lymphocyte leukemia. Study observations and caveats: TRBV06-family usage was enriched in top patient clones (8/27) versus controls (2/35).

For this clone: Antigen: not known.

Original processing methods: A productive frequency of 2.59 x 10-5 was the lowest detectable. Only in-frame clones appear in the TCRdb table, and some are missing; sequencing was by immunoSEQ multiplex PCR. The V and J calls and clone size come from that table; D and trimming were worked out from the DNA. This sample yields 30,000 to 40,000 clones, of which around 75% are seen a single time; approximately 0.53% belongs to the top ten. The germline V gene encodes CDR1 SGHNT and CDR2 YYREEE (reference sequence). V lost 4 bases to trimming and J lost 2 bases, with 15 bases between them. CDR3 length: 15 amino acids.

The source is a human donor in good health. What was sequenced was CD4+ T cells from blood buffy coats. This chain links TRBV5-4 with TRBJ1-2, with a possible D match to TRBD1 (6 bases). The CDR3 sequence: CASSPRTGMNYGYTF. DNA for the CDR3: TGTGCCAGCAGCCCCCGTACAGGGATGAACTATGGCTACACCTTC.